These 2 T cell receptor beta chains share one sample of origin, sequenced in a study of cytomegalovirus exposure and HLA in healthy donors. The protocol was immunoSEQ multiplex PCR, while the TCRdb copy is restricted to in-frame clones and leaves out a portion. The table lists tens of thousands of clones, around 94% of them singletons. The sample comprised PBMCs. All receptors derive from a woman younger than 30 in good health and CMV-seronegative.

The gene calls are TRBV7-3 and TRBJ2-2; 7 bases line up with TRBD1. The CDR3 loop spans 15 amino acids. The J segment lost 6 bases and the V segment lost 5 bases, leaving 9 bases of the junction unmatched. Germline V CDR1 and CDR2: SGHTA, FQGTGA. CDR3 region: CASSPLTGTPGELFF. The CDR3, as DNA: TGTGCCAGCAGCCCCCTGACAGGGACGCCCGGGGAGCTGTTTTTT. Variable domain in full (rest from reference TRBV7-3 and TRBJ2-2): GAGVSQTPSNKVTEKGKYVELRCDPISGHTALYWYRQSLGQGPEFLIYFQGTGAADDSGLPNDRFFAVRPEGSVSTLKIQRTERGDSAVYLCASSPLTGTPGELFFGEGSRLTVL.

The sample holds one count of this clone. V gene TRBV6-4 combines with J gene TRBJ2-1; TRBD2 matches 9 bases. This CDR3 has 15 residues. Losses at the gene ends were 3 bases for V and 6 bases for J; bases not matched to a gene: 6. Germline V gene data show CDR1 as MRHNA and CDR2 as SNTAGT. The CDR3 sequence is CASSEGGGGSNEQFF. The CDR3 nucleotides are TGTGCCAGCAGTGAGGGCGGGGGGGGATCCAATGAGCAGTTCTTC.